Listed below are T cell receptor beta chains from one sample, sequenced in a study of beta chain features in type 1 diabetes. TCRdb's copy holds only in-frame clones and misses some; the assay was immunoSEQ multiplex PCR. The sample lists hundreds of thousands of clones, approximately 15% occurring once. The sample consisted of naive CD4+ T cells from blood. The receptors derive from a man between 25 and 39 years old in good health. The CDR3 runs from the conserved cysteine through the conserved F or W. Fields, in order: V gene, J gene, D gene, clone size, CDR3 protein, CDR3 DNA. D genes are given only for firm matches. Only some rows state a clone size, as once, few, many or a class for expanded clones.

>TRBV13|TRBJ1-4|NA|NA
CASSSALSGTLATNEKLFF
TGTGCCAGCAGCTCTGCCCTGTCCGGGACCCTCGCAACTAATGAAAAACTGTTTTTT
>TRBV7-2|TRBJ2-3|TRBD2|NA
CASSLVLAGGRGTDTQYF
TGTGCCAGCAGCTTAGTTCTAGCGGGGGGACGCGGCACAGATACGCAGTATTTT
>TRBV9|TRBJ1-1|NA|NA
CASSRIPDADSEAFF
TGTGCCAGCAGCAGAATTCCGGACGCGGATTCTGAAGCTTTCTTT
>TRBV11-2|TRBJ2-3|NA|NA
CASSQAADTQYF
TGTGCCAGCAGCCAGGCGGCAGATACGCAGTATTTT
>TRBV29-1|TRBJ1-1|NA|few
CSAVTDTEAFF
TGCAGCGCCGTAACCGACACTGAAGCTTTCTTT
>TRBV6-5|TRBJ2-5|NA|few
CASSQPGVETQYF
TGTGCCAGCAGTCAACCGGGGGTAGAGACCCAGTACTTC
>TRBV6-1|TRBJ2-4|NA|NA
CASSEFAAASDPKNIQYF
TGTGCCAGCAGTGAATTTGCGGCGGCTTCGGACCCGAAAAACATTCAGTACTTC
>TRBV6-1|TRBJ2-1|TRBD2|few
CASSGPRTSGRATNEQFF
TGTGCCAGCAGTGGACCAAGGACTAGCGGGAGGGCCACGAATGAGCAGTTCTTC
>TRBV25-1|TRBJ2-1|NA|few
CASSAPGEQFF
TGTGCCAGCAGTGCCCCGGGTGAGCAGTTCTTC
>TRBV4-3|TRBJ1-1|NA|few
CASSQLQGGGTEAFF
TGCGCCAGCAGCCAATTACAGGGCGGGGGCACTGAAGCTTTCTTT
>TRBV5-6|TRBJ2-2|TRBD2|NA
CASRRSLASTGELFF
TGTGCCAGCAGGCGGTCACTAGCGAGTACCGGGGAGCTGTTTTTT
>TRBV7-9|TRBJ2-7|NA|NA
CASSLWVDEQYF
TGTGCCAGCAGCCTGTGGGTTGACGAGCAGTACTTC
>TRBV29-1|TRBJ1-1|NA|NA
CSVKGIINTEAFF
TGCAGCGTGAAGGGAATTATAAACACTGAAGCTTTCTTT
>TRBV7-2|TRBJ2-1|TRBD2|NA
CASSLNLLRELGEQFF
TGTGCCAGCAGCCTCAACCTCTTGCGGGAGCTTGGGGAGCAGTTCTTC
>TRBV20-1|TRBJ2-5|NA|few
CSASAQETQYF
TGCAGTGCTAGTGCTCAAGAGACCCAGTACTTC
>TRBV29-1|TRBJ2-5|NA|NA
CSVARTYQETQYF
TGCAGCGTTGCGAGGACTTATCAAGAGACCCAGTACTTC
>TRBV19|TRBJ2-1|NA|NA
CASSITRRDEQFF
TGTGCCAGTAGTATAACGAGGAGGGATGAGCAGTTCTTC
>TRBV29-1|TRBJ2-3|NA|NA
CSGSGASDTQYF
TGCAGCGGTTCGGGCGCCTCAGATACGCAGTATTTT
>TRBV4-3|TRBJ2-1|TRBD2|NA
CASSQGGTSGAPPKYNEQFF
TGCGCCAGCAGCCAGGGTGGGACTAGCGGGGCCCCACCAAAATACAATGAGCAGTTCTTC
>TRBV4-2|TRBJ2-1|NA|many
CASSLRRDEQFF
TGTGCCAGCAGCCTTAGAAGGGATGAGCAGTTCTTC
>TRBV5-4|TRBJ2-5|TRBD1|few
CASSLVTGGSETQYF
TGTGCCAGCAGCTTGGTCACAGGGGGCTCTGAGACCCAGTACTTC
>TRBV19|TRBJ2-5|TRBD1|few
CASSLGQGSGETQYF
TGTGCCAGCAGTCTGGGACAGGGATCGGGAGAGACCCAGTACTTC
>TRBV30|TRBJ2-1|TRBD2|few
CAWSTRLAGVREQFF
TGTGCCTGGAGTACACGACTAGCGGGAGTCCGAGAGCAGTTCTTC
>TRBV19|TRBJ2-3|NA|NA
CASTQGTSTDTQYF
TGTGCCAGTACCCAGGGAACCTCCACAGATACGCAGTATTTT
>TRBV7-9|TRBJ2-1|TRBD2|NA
CASSLTGLAGVDEQFF
TGTGCCAGCAGCTTGACGGGGCTAGCGGGAGTTGATGAGCAGTTCTTC
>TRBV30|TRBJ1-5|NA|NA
CAWSVRGDQPQHF
TGTGCCTGGAGTGTACGGGGCGATCAGCCCCAGCATTTT
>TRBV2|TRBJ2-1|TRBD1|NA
CASSSRDRVGNEQFF
TGTGCCAGCAGTAGCCGGGACAGGGTCGGTAATGAGCAGTTCTTC
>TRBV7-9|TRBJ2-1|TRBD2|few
CASLIAGGGNEQFF
TGTGCCAGCCTAATAGCGGGAGGGGGCAATGAGCAGTTCTTC
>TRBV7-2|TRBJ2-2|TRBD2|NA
CASSSLAGRNTGELFF
TGTGCCAGCAGCTCCCTAGCGGGGCGGAACACCGGGGAGCTGTTTTTT
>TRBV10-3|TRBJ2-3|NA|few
CAITGPATDTQYF
TGTGCCATCACGGGACCAGCCACAGATACGCAGTATTTT
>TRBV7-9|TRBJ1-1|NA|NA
CASSEDRNTEAFF
TGTGCCAGCAGCGAGGACAGGAACACTGAAGCTTTCTTT
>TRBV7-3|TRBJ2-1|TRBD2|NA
CASSLPLAGGPVSNEQFF
TGTGCCAGCAGCTTACCCCTAGCGGGAGGGCCGGTAAGCAATGAGCAGTTCTTC
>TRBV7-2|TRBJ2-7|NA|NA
CASSLDDYEQYF
TGTGCCAGCAGCCTTGACGACTACGAGCAGTACTTC
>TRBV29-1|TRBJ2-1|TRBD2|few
CSFPLRGGPENEQFF
TGCAGCTTTCCCCTTAGGGGAGGGCCGGAGAATGAGCAGTTCTTC
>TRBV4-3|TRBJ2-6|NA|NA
CASSQGRGRNSGANVLTF
TGCGCCAGCAGCCAAGGCCGTGGACGGAACTCTGGGGCCAACGTCCTGACTTTC